This record concerns one TCR beta chain sequence. The antigen is undetermined. These data originate in a study of blood T cells in healthy people across ages. Study results and limitations: TCR beta diversity, measured per million T cells, fell in a roughly linear way with age.

Germline CDR1 reads DFQATT; CDR2 reads SNEGSKA (reference sequence). The CDR3 sequence is 14 residues long. V dropped 4 bases and J dropped 1; count of bases not matched to a gene: 4. A second PCR, run for roughly 7 to 12 cycles, used a sample-barcoded 5' primer plus a J-beta primer mix. Each CDR3 protein is one row after TCRdb ran MiXCR on the 5' RACE reads. The data contain just over 1 million distinct CDR3 sequences, 40% to 50% of them singletons. This clonotype was obtained from an older woman in good health. The specimen sequenced was blood. This chain uses TRBV20-1 with TRBJ2-7; the match to TRBD2 covers 10 bases. CDR3 in DNA: TGCAGTGCTAAAGAAGCGGGGGGGTCCTACGAGCAGTACTTC. This translates into CSAKEAGGSYEQYF.